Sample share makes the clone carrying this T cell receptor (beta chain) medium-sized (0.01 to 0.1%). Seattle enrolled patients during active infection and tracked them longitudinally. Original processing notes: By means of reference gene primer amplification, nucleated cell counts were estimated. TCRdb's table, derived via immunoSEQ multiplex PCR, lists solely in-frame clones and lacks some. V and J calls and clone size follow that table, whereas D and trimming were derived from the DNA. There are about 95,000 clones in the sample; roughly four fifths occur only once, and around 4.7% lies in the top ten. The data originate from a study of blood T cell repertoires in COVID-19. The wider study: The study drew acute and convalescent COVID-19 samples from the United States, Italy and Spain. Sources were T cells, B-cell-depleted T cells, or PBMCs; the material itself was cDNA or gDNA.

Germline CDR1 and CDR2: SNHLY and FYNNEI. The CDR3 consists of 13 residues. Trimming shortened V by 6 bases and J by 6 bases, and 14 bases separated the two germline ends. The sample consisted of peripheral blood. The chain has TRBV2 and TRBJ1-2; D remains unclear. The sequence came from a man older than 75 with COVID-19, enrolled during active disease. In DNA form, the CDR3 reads TGTGCCAGCAGGCTCCCCGGGTCGGATGGCTACACCTTC. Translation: CASRLPGSDGYTF.